This is a list of T cell receptor beta chains from one sample in a study of regulatory T cells in long-lasting Graves disease. TCRdb called the multiplex PCR reads again in MiXCR, with one record for every CDR3 protein. The sample carries about 470,000 distinct CDR3 sequences, 15% recorded once. Another study also made use of these data, one on T cells in Graves' hyperthyroidism and ophthalmopathy.

Sequenced material: peripheral blood mononuclear cells (PBMCs), taken at new diagnosis, from a patient treated with antithyroid drugs. These receptors came from a woman in her twenties or thirties with Graves disease. Both conserved end residues are part of each CDR3. A D gene is named only where the DNA matches it firmly. Size is stated for part of the rows, as once, few or many counts, or as a class when the clone is expanded.

abundance	v_gene	j_gene	d_gene	CDR3aa	CDR3nt
many	TRBV10-3	TRBJ2-5	TRBD2	CAISVWTSRETQYF	TGTGCCATCAGTGTTTGGACTAGCCGAGAGACCCAGTACTTC
-	TRBV10-3	TRBJ2-7	-	CAISYGTAPYEQYF	TGTGCCATCTCGTACGGGACGGCCCCCTACGAGCAGTACTTC
many	TRBV20-1	TRBJ2-3	-	CSARVTGEGTDTQYF	TGCAGTGCTAGAGTAACAGGGGAGGGCACAGATACGCAGTATTTT
few	TRBV18	TRBJ1-5	TRBD1	CASSPRTGGGNQPQHF	TGTGCCAGCTCACCTAGGACAGGGGGCGGCAATCAGCCCCAGCATTTT
many	TRBV20-1	TRBJ2-1	-	CSAKRRWDSSSYNEQFF	TGCAGTGCGAAGAGGAGGTGGGATTCTAGCTCCTACAATGAGCAGTTCTTC
many	TRBV20-1	TRBJ2-7	-	CSASSGGYEQYF	TGCAGTGCTAGCAGCGGAGGCTACGAGCAGTACTTC
-	TRBV9	TRBJ1-1	-	CASSVDGLTAFF	TGTGCCAGCAGCGTAGACGGCCTGACCGCTTTCTTT
many	TRBV24-1	TRBJ1-2	-	CATSDRQSSYGYTF	TGTGCCACCAGTGATCGACAGTCTTCCTATGGCTACACCTTC
-	TRBV20-1	TRBJ2-3	TRBD2	CSARDLLAGGSDTQYF	TGCAGTGCTAGAGACCTACTAGCGGGAGGCTCCGATACGCAGTATTTT
many	TRBV7-2	TRBJ2-2	-	CASSRDARGATGELFF	TGTGCCAGCAGCCGGGACGCCAGGGGGGCAACCGGGGAGCTGTTTTTT
few	TRBV10-3	TRBJ2-1	TRBD2	CATSAGTNYNEQFF	TGTGCCACCAGTGCCGGGACTAACTACAATGAGCAGTTCTTC
-	TRBV30	TRBJ1-2	-	CAWKQDPTAGYGYTF	TGTGCCTGGAAACAGGACCCTACTGCGGGCTATGGCTACACCTTC
few	TRBV30	TRBJ2-6	TRBD1	CAWSVQRTGNSGANVLTF	TGTGCCTGGAGTGTACAAAGGACAGGGAACTCTGGGGCCAACGTCCTGACTTTC
many	TRBV12-3/TRBV12-4	TRBJ2-5	TRBD2	CASSLRGLGDPETQYF	TGTGCCAGCAGTTTGAGGGGACTAGGGGATCCAGAGACCCAGTACTTC
-	TRBV7-2	TRBJ2-1	TRBD2	CASSPLPAGETAEQFF	TGTGCCAGCAGCCCTCTCCCAGCGGGAGAGACCGCTGAGCAGTTCTTC
-	TRBV4-2	TRBJ2-2	TRBD2	CASSQEALAGGTGELFF	TGTGCCAGCAGCCAAGAAGCACTAGCGGGGGGCACCGGGGAGCTGTTTTTT
few	TRBV6-1	TRBJ1-3	TRBD1	CASSEREQGYTIYF	TGTGCCAGCAGTGAACGGGAACAGGGGTACACCATATATTTT
many	TRBV2	TRBJ2-1	-	CASSVALSYNEQFF	TGTGCCAGCAGTGTCGCGCTGTCCTACAATGAGCAGTTCTTC
few	TRBV19	TRBJ2-1	TRBD2	CASSMAVAGGNEQFF	TGTGCCAGTAGTATGGCGGTAGCGGGAGGCAATGAGCAGTTCTTC
-	TRBV10-3	TRBJ1-2	-	CAIRTMGEPYGYTF	TGTGCCATCAGGACTATGGGGGAACCCTATGGCTACACCTTC
few	TRBV13	TRBJ2-7	-	CASSLTENYEQYF	TGTGCCAGCAGCTTAACCGAAAACTACGAGCAGTACTTC
-	TRBV18	TRBJ1-5	TRBD1	CASSPDRTNQPQHF	TGTGCCAGCTCACCGGACAGGACGAATCAGCCCCAGCATTTT
few	TRBV14	TRBJ2-6	-	CASSLGQTSGANVLTF	TGTGCCAGCAGCCTTGGACAGACCTCTGGGGCCAACGTCCTGACTTTC
few	TRBV3-1	TRBJ2-7	-	CASSQAGVGPYEQYF	TGTGCCAGCAGCCAAGCGGGAGTCGGCCCCTACGAGCAGTACTTC
few	TRBV29-1	TRBJ1-1	-	CSVGTGQGTEAFF	TGCAGCGTGGGGACGGGGCAGGGCACTGAAGCTTTCTTT
-	TRBV27	TRBJ1-3	-	CASSLSWGNGNTIYF	TGTGCCAGCAGTTTATCGTGGGGAAACGGAAACACCATATATTTT
-	TRBV9	TRBJ2-2	-	CASSVQGGGAGNTGELFF	TGTGCCAGCAGCGTTCAAGGAGGTGGCGCGGGTAACACCGGGGAGCTGTTTTTT
many	TRBV20-1	TRBJ2-1	-	CSASYRGSSYNEQFF	TGCAGTGCTAGTTATCGGGGTTCATCGTACAATGAGCAGTTCTTC
-	TRBV19	TRBJ2-6	-	CASSPRDIWMHHGVLTF	TGTGCCAGTAGTCCCAGGGACATCTGGATGCACCACGGCGTCCTGACTTTC
-	TRBV4-1	TRBJ2-3	-	CASSQDSRVGTSTDTQYF	TGCGCCAGCAGCCAAGATTCGCGGGTCGGGACCAGCACAGATACGCAGTATTTT
many	TRBV20-1	TRBJ1-5	-	CSAIRGESNQPQHF	TGCAGTGCTATCCGAGGTGAGAGCAATCAGCCCCAGCATTTT